Listed below are T cell receptor beta chains from one sample, sequenced in a study of blood T cells in healthy people across ages. TCRdb re-derived calls from the 5' RACE reads in MiXCR, one entry per CDR3 protein. The sample lists roughly 2 million distinct CDR3 sequences; roughly 50% were seen once. The source material was blood. These receptors were collected from a woman in her thirties or forties in good health. Each CDR3 is given with its conserved first and last residue. D genes are given only for firm matches. Part of the rows lack a size; the others show once, few, many or a class for expanded clones.

V	D	J	size	DNA	CDR3
TRBV2	.	TRBJ1-2	.	TGTGCCAGCAGGGAGGAAGTGGACGGCAGCGAATATGGCTACACCTTC	CASREEVDGSEYGYTF
TRBV20-1	TRBD1	TRBJ2-3	many	TGCAGTGCTCCCGAGGGACAGTCATCCACAGATACGCAGTATTTT	CSAPEGQSSTDTQYF
TRBV28	.	TRBJ1-6	.	TGTGCCAGCAGTTTAGGCCTGATGAGGTCAAATTCACCCCTCCACTTT	CASSLGLMRSNSPLHF
TRBV20-1	.	TRBJ2-7	few	TGCAGTGCTAGACCGGGTTACACATACGAGCAGTACTTC	CSARPGYTYEQYF
TRBV7-2	.	TRBJ2-7	.	TGTGCCAGCAGCCGCCGGGACACTTACGAGCAGTACTTC	CASSRRDTYEQYF
TRBV6-2/TRBV6-3	.	TRBJ2-5	.	TGTGCCAGCAGCATGAGGGTCGCAGGGGAGCAGTACTTC	CASSMRVAGEQYF
TRBV6-6	.	TRBJ2-1	few	TGTGCCAGCAGTTACACTTTTGGGGATAGTGAGCAGTTCTTC	CASSYTFGDSEQFF
TRBV5-1	TRBD2	TRBJ2-7	.	TGCGCCAGCAGCTACCCCGGAGCTAGCGGCACCTACGAGCAGTACTTC	CASSYPGASGTYEQYF
TRBV7-2	TRBD2	TRBJ2-5	.	TGTGCCAGCAGCGCCCAAAGACTAGCGGGGGGAGAGACCCAGTACTTC	CASSAQRLAGGETQYF
TRBV4-1	.	TRBJ1-5	.	TGCGCCAGCAGCCAAGATTTGACGGCTAGCAATCAGCCCCAGCATTTT	CASSQDLTASNQPQHF
TRBV4-3	.	TRBJ2-7	.	TGCGCCAGCAGCCACTGGAGCACTTACGAGCAGTACTTC	CASSHWSTYEQYF